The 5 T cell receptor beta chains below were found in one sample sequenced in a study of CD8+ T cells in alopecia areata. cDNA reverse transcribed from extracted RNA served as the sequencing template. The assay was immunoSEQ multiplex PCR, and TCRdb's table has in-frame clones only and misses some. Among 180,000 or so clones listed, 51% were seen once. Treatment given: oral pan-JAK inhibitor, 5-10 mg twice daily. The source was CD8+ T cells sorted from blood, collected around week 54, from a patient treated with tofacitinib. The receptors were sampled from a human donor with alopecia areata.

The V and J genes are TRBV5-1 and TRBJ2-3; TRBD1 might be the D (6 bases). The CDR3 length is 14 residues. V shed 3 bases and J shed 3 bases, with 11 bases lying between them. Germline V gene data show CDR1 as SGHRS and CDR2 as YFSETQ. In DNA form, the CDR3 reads TGCGCCAGCAGCTACCGGACAGTTACAGATACGCAGTATTTT. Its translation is CASSYRTVTDTQYF.

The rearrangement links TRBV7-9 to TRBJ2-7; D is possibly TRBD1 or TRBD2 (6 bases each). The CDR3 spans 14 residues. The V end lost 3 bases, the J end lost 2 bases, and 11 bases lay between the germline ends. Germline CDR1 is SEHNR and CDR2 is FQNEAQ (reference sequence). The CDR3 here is CASSLRDITYEQYF. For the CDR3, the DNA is TGTGCCAGCAGCTTGCGGGACATTACCTACGAGCAGTACTTC.

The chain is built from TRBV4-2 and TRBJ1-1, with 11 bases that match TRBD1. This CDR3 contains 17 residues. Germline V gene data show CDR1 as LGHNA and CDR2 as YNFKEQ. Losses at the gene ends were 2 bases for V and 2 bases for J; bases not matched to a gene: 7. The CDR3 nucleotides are TGTGCCAGCAGCCAAACCGGGACAGGGGGAGTAAACACTGAAGCTTTCTTT. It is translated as CASSQTGTGGVNTEAFF.

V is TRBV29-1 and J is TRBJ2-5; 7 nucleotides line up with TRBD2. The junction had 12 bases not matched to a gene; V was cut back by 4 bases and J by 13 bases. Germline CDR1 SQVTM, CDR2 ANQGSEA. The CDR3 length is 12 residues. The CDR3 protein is CSVVMGEGPLYF. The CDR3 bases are TGCAGCGTTGTGATGGGGGAGGGGCCCCTGTACTTC.

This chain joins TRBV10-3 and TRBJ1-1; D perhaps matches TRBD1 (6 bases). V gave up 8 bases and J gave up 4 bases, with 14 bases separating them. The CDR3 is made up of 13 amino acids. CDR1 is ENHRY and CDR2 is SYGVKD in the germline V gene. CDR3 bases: TGTGCCATCTCAGGGGAATACCGCACTGAAGCTTTCTTT. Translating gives CAISGEYRTEAFF.